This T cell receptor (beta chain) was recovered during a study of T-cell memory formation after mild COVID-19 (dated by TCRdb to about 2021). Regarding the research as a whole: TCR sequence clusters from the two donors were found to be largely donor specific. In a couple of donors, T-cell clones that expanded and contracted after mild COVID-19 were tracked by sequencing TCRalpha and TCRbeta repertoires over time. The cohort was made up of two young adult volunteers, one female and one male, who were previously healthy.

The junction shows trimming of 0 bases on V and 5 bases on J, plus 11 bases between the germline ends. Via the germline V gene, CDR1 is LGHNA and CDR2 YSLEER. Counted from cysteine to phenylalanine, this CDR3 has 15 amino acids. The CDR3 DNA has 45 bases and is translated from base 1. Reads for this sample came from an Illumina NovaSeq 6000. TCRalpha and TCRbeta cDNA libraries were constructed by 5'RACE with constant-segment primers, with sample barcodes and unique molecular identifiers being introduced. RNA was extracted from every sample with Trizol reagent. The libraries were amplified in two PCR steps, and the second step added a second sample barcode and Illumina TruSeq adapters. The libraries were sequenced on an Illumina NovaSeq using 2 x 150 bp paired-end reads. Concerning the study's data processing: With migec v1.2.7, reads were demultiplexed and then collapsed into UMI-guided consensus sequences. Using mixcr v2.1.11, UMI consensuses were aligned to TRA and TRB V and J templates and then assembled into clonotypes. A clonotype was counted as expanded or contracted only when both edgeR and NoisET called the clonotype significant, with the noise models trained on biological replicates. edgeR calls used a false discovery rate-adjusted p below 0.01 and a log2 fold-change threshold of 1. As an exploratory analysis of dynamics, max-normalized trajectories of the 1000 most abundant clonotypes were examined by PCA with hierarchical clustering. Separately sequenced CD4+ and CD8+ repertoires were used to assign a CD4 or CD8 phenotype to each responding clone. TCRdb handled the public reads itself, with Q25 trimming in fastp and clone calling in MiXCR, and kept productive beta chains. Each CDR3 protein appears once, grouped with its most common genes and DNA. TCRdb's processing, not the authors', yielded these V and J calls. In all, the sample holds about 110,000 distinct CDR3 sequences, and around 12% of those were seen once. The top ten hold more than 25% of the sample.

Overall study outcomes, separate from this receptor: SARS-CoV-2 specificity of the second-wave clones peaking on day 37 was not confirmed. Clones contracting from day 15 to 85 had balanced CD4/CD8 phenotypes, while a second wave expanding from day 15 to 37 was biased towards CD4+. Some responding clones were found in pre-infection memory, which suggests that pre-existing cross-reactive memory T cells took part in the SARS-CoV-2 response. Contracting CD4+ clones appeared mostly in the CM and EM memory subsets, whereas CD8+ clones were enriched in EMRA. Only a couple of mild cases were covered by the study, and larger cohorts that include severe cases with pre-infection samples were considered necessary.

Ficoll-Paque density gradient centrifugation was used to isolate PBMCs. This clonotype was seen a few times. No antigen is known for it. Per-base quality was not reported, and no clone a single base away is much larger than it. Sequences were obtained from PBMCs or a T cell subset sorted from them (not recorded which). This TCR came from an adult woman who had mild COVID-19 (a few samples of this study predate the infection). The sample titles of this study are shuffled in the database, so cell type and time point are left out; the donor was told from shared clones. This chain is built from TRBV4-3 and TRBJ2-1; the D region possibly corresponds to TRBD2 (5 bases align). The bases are TGCGCCAGCAGCCAAGACGGACTCCTCAACAATGAGCAGTTCTTC. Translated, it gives CASSQDGLLNNEQFF.